This TCR beta chain was captured by sequencing in a study of regulatory T cells in long-lasting Graves disease. The authors built TCR beta libraries using iRepertoire HTBI primers and Arm-PCR of CDR3 regions. TCRdb processed the multiplex PCR reads anew with MiXCR; each CDR3 protein has one entry. The sample includes fewer than 650,000 distinct CDR3 sequences, about 15% seen only once; the top ten take 15% to 20%. This clonotype was recorded a few times. Time point: newly diagnosed GD, antithyroid drugs for less than 3 months. Preparation of the TCR library used RNA extracted from PBMCs. The sample was also reused in another study, on T cells in Graves' hyperthyroidism and ophthalmopathy.

The sequence was collected from a woman aged 30 to 39 with Graves disease. Sequences were derived from peripheral blood mononuclear cells (PBMCs), sampled at new diagnosis, from a patient treated with antithyroid drugs.

The CDR3 loop reads CASSPDGQIAKNIQYF. The DNA for the CDR3 is TGTGCCAGTAGTCCCGACGGACAGATAGCCAAAAACATTCAGTACTTC. The J gene is TRBJ2-4, the V gene TRBV19, with a possible D match to TRBD1 (6 bases). Germline CDR1 reads LNHDA; CDR2 reads SQIVND (reference sequence). This CDR3 has 16 residues. The ends were cut back, 5 bases at V and 0 bases at J, with 14 bases in the middle.